The 14 T cell receptor beta chains given below trace back to one sample, sequenced in a study of CD8 T cells in ankylosing spondylitis. TCRdb passed the 5' RACE reads through MiXCR, listing each CDR3 protein once. The sample lists approximately 350,000 distinct CDR3 sequences, roughly 20% occurring once. The material sequenced was blood, either unsorted or a sorted T cell fraction (not recorded which). Receptors originate from a male donor with ankylosing spondylitis or in good health (not recorded which).

This clonotype was counted at least ten times. V gene TRBV12-3 or TRBV12-4 combines with J gene TRBJ2-4; D is perhaps TRBD1 (5 bases). Between the trimmed V and J ends, which lost 5 bases and 3 bases, there was a span of 14 bases. CDR3 length: 15 amino acids. The CDR3 DNA is TGTGCCAGCAGTCCCAGGGTGTGGGGCAAAAACATTCAGTACTTC. It specifies CASSPRVWGKNIQYF.

The chain links TRBV5-1 to TRBJ2-3, with 10 bases that match TRBD2. The CDR3 consists of 16 residues. After removal of 0 bases from V and 2 bases from J, the junction contained 3 bases not matched to a gene. CDR1 is SGHRS, CDR2 YFSETQ, per germline. DNA for the CDR3: TGCGCCAGCAGCTTGGTAGCGGGGGGCAACACAGATACGCAGTATTTT. Protein sequence: CASSLVAGGNTDTQYF.

In this sample, this clonotype turned up a few times. The gene calls are TRBV20-1 and TRBJ2-7; no definite D call. V lost 5 bases and J 3 bases, leaving 5 bases between the germline ends. CDR1 is DFQATT, CDR2 SNEGSKA, per germline (reference sequence). CDR3 size: 10 residues. The CDR3, as DNA: TGCAGTGCTGGCCACTACGAGCAGTACTTC. Translating it yields CSAGHYEQYF.

V usage is TRBV10-3 and J usage is TRBJ2-7; D not resolved. Per the germline V gene, CDR1 is ENHRY and CDR2 is SYGVKD. V was cut by 4 bases and J by 4 bases, with 14 bases left in between. The CDR3 has 14 amino acids. The CDR3, as DNA: TGTGCCATCAGTGGTGGCTCAGAAATTTACGAGCAGTACTTC. Its translation is CAISGGSEIYEQYF.

This chain joins TRBV6-1 and TRBJ2-7; TRBD2 is a possible D gene (6 bases). Between the trimmed V and J ends, which lost 6 bases and 7 bases, there was a span of 25 bases. The CDR3 is 16 residues long. Germline V gene data show CDR1 as MNHNS and CDR2 as SASEGT. CDR3 amino acids: CASRRETGPPYEEQYF. Here the CDR3 DNA reads TGTGCCAGCAGGCGGGAAACAGGACCCCCCTACGAAGAGCAGTACTTC.

In this sample, this clonotype turned up a few times. The rearrangement uses TRBV28 and TRBJ2-5; unclear D gene. V was clipped by 3 bases and J by 4 bases, with 12 bases between them. CDR1 is MDHEN and CDR2 is SYDVKM in the germline V gene. CDR3 length: 14 residues. This chain's CDR3 is CASSLLSKGETQYF. CDR3 sequence (DNA): TGTGCCAGCAGTTTGCTCTCGAAGGGAGAGACCCAGTACTTC.

This clonotype was counted only a few times. The chain joins TRBV7-8 to TRBJ2-3; 10 bases line up with TRBD2. V lost 5 bases and J lost 1; bases outside the gene matches: 6. This CDR3 spans 16 amino acids. Germline V CDR1 and CDR2: SGHVS, FQNEAQ. In nucleotides, the CDR3 is TGTGCCAGCAGCCTACCCGGGACTAGCGGCACAGATACGCAGTATTTT. As protein: CASSLPGTSGTDTQYF.

This chain joins TRBV6-5 and TRBJ2-5; the D gene is possibly TRBD2 (5 bases). This CDR3 has 17 residues. V shed 1 base and J shed 3 bases, with 18 bases lying between them. Per germline, CDR1 MNHEY and CDR2 SVGAGI. CDR3 nucleotides: TGTGCCAGCAGTTACTTGGGCGCGATCGAGGGAAAAGAGACCCAGTACTTC. Its protein is CASSYLGAIEGKETQYF.

The CDR3 DNA sequence: TGTGCCAGCAGTGACTCGGCTAGCGCAACTGAGCAGTTCTTC. Translation gives CASSDSASATEQFF. This chain uses TRBV6-4 with TRBJ2-1; D perhaps matches TRBD2 (6 bases). The CDR3 runs 14 residues. CDR1 MRHNA and CDR2 SNTAGT come from the germline V gene. V was clipped by 0 bases and J by 9 bases, with 12 bases between them.

This clonotype was recorded a few times. The chain couples TRBV7-2 to TRBJ2-7, with D perhaps being TRBD1 or TRBD2 (5 bases each). CDR1 SGHTA and CDR2 FQGNSA come from the germline V gene. The CDR3 extends over 13 amino acids. Trimming removed 5 bases from V and 3 bases from J, with 11 bases in between. As DNA, the CDR3 is TGTGCCAGCAGCCTGGGGGTGTTCTACGAGCAGTACTTC. This sequence encodes CASSLGVFYEQYF.

The chain combines TRBV20-1 with TRBJ2-5, with TRBD2 matching 10 bases. The CDR3 covers 17 residues. V shed 0 bases, J shed 5 bases, and the junction held 12 bases outside the gene matches. Germline CDR1 DFQATT, CDR2 SNEGSKA (reference sequence). The CDR3 region has the DNA TGCAGTGCTAGAGATAAGCTAGCGGGGGTCCCCGGGGAGACCCAGTACTTC. Its translation is CSARDKLAGVPGETQYF.

This clonotype showed up just a few times. This rearrangement joins TRBV7-6 to TRBJ2-2; 8 nucleotides align to TRBD2. Looked up from germline, CDR1 is SGHVS and CDR2 is FNYEAQ. This CDR3 has 16 amino acids. The J segment lost 8 bases and the V segment lost 1 base, leaving 9 bases of the junction unmatched. DNA for the CDR3: TGTGCCAGCAGCTTAGATCTGGCGGGGGGCCTGGGGGAGCTGTTTTTT. Encoded protein: CASSLDLAGGLGELFF. The full variable domain, with the rest looked up from reference TRBV7-6 and TRBJ2-2, is GAGVSQSPRYKVTKRGQDVALRCDPISGHVSLYWYRQALGQGPEFLTYFNYEAQQDKSGLPNDRFSAERPEGSISTLTIQRTEQRDSAMYRCASSLDLAGGLGELFFGEGSRLTVL.

This clonotype came up a few times. The chain carries TRBV5-1 and TRBJ2-5; tentatively, D is TRBD2 (5 bases). Between the trimmed V and J ends, which lost 4 bases and 3 bases, there was a span of 16 bases. Germline lookup yields CDR1 SGHRS and CDR2 YFSETQ. The CDR3 has 15 amino acids. The CDR3 protein is CASSAGLADEETQYF. CDR3 nucleotide sequence: TGCGCCAGCAGCGCCGGCCTAGCCGATGAAGAGACCCAGTACTTC.

The gene calls are TRBV5-1 and TRBJ1-5, with D tentatively TRBD1 (6 bases). The V and J ends lost 3 bases and 7 bases respectively, with 14 bases between them. In germline, CDR1 is SGHRS, CDR2 YFSETQ. The length of the CDR3 is 14 residues. In DNA form, the CDR3 reads TGCGCCAGCAGCTCGGAGGGGGGAAGGCAGCCCCAGCATTTT. Its translation: CASSSEGGRQPQHF.